Shown below are 24 T cell receptor beta chains from a single sample sequenced in a study of blood T cells in healthy people across ages. Next came a second PCR, run for about 7 to 12 cycles, which used a sample-barcoded 5' primer along with a J-beta primer mix. TCRdb reprocessed the 5' RACE reads with MiXCR, giving one entry per CDR3 protein. The top ten hold 25% to 35% of the sample, which has about 680,000 distinct CDR3 sequences, around half seen once. The source material was blood. These receptor sequences come from a woman in her sixties or seventies in good health.

The gene calls are TRBV7-2 and TRBJ2-3, with 9 nucleotides matching TRBD2. CDR1 is SGHTA, CDR2 FQGNSA, per germline. V lost 1 base, J lost 0 bases, and 5 bases stayed unmatched. This CDR3 is 17 amino acids long. CDR3 coding DNA: TGTGCCAGCAGCTTAGGGGTAAGCGGGAGGAGCACAGATACGCAGTATTTT. Its protein product is CASSLGVSGRSTDTQYF.

The chain uses TRBV12-5 and TRBJ2-1; D gene ambiguous. Germline V gene data show CDR1 as LGHNT and CDR2 as FRNRAP. The CDR3 loop spans 14 amino acids. The V and J ends lost 6 bases and 5 bases respectively, with 14 bases between them. DNA of the CDR3: TGTGCTAGTGGCGTTGGGGAAATCCACAATGAGCAGTTCTTC. Translating it yields CASGVGEIHNEQFF.

The chain is built from TRBV28 and TRBJ2-7; D gene uncertain. CDR1 and CDR2 (germline): MDHEN, SYDVKM. CDR3 size: 15 residues. The V end lost 7 bases, the J end lost 2 bases, and 18 bases lay between the germline ends. The CDR3 region has the DNA TGTGCCAGCACCTCCCTCCGGGCGGTCCCCTACGAGCAGTACTTC. This encodes CASTSLRAVPYEQYF.

The gene calls are TRBV20-1 and TRBJ1-1, with D tentatively TRBD1 (5 bases). Germline loops: CDR1 DFQATT, CDR2 SNEGSKA (reference sequence). Trimming took 3 bases from V and 8 from J, leaving 13 bases between them. This CDR3 is 12 amino acids long. The CDR3 reads CSASVSGLEAFF. The DNA of the CDR3 is TGCAGTGCTAGCGTTTCAGGGTTAGAAGCTTTCTTT.

In this sample, this clonotype turned up a few times. This rearrangement joins TRBV20-1 to TRBJ2-7; the D is unclear. V was pared by 5 bases and J by 2 bases, with 13 bases between. Per the germline V gene, CDR1 is DFQATT and CDR2 is SNEGSKA (reference sequence). The CDR3 has 13 amino acids. The CDR3 bases are TGCAGTGCTGACCAGTTCCCAACCTACGAGCAGTACTTC. Residues: CSADQFPTYEQYF.

The chain uses TRBV24-1 and TRBJ2-5; TRBD2 aligns across 9 bases. The CDR3 loop spans 15 amino acids. Germline V CDR1 and CDR2: KGHDR, SFDVKD. Losses at the gene ends were 9 bases for V and 2 bases for J; bases not matched to a gene: 9. CDR3 DNA sequence: TGTGCCACCGGGGAAGGCGGGAGGGGGCAAGAGACCCAGTACTTC. Its translation is CATGEGGRGQETQYF.

This clonotype was seen only a few times. This chain connects TRBV4-3 to TRBJ2-7, with 8 bases that match TRBD1. The V gene's germline CDR1 is LGHNA and CDR2 YSLEER. After removal of 1 base from V and 7 bases from J, the junction contained 6 bases not matched to a gene. This CDR3 region has 14 residues. DNA of the CDR3: TGCGCCAGCAGCCAAGGACAGGGGTTGGGGGAGCAGTACTTC. Translated, it gives CASSQGQGLGEQYF.

The chain employs TRBV12-3 or TRBV12-4 and TRBJ2-7; 7 bases map to TRBD2. This CDR3 is 13 amino acids long. Trimming cost V 4 bases and J 6 bases; bases outside gene matches: 6. CDR3 sequence: CASSSIQRGEQYF. DNA for the CDR3: TGTGCCAGCAGTTCGATCCAGCGGGGCGAGCAGTACTTC.

A single count supports this clonotype. The genes are TRBV5-1 and TRBJ2-1, with D possibly being TRBD1 or TRBD2 (5 bases each). Per the germline V gene, CDR1 is SGHRS and CDR2 is YFSETQ. V was trimmed by 6 bases and J by 3 bases, leaving 13 bases between them. The CDR3 covers 14 residues. The CDR3 reads CASKPGTNYNEQFF. CDR3 coding DNA: TGCGCCAGCAAACCCGGGACCAACTACAATGAGCAGTTCTTC.

This chain links TRBV10-3 with TRBJ2-3; maybe TRBD2 (6 bases). The V gene lost 7 bases and the J gene lost 2 bases, with 13 bases spanning the gap. CDR1 is ENHRY and CDR2 is SYGVKD in the germline V gene. This CDR3 contains 14 residues. The CDR3 loop reads CAITPGRTTDTQYF. CDR3 coding DNA: TGTGCCATCACCCCGGGGAGGACCACAGATACGCAGTATTTT.

Only one count was recorded for this clonotype. A read error may produce the germline difference seen at one junction end. The gene calls are TRBV30 and TRBJ2-5, with 7 bases lining up with TRBD1. CDR3 length equals 14 residues. Germline-derived CDR1 and CDR2 are GTSNPN and SVGIG (reference sequence). CDR3 sequence: CARSNTGQQETQYF. CDR3 sequence (DNA): TGTGCCCGGAGTAACACGGGACAGCAAGAGACTCAGTACTTC. Variable domain in full (rest from reference TRBV30 and TRBJ2-5): SQTIHQWPATLVQPVGSPLSLECTVEGTSNPNLYWYRQAAGRGLQLLFYSVGIGQISSEVPQNLSASRPQDRQFILSSKKLLLSDSGFYLCARSNTGQQETQYFGPGTRLLVL.

The gene calls are TRBV4-3 and TRBJ1-4; D ambiguous. Germline CDR1 and CDR2: LGHNA and YSLEER. The V and J ends lost 0 bases and 2 bases respectively, with 13 bases between them. This CDR3 has 17 residues. DNA for the CDR3: TGCGCCAGCAGCCAAGACTTCAGCCGATATACTAATGAAAAACTGTTTTTT. Amino acid sequence: CASSQDFSRYTNEKLFF.

This clonotype was counted many times. The chain recombines TRBV9 with TRBJ2-7; D not resolved. The V gene lost 3 bases and the J gene lost 5 bases, with 15 bases spanning the gap. Germline V gene sequence: CDR1 SGDLS, CDR2 YYNGEE. The CDR3 contains 14 residues. The CDR3 reads CASSAHEGKDEQYF. The CDR3 nucleotides read TGTGCCAGCAGCGCACATGAAGGAAAGGACGAGCAGTACTTC.

This clonotype was counted a few times. This chain joins TRBV4-1 and TRBJ2-1, with 9 bases fitting TRBD1. The length of the CDR3 is 17 residues. V gave up 0 bases and J gave up 7 bases; unmatched junction bases: 10. Per the germline V gene, CDR1 is MGHRA and CDR2 is YSYEKL. In DNA form, the CDR3 reads TGCGCCAGCAGCCAAGAACCCCCGGGACAGGGACCAAATGAGCAGTTCTTC. It translates to CASSQEPPGQGPNEQFF.

Note on this clonotype: This may stem from a read error, because a much larger clone lies one nucleotide away. The chain links TRBV7-2 to TRBJ2-7, with TRBD2 matching 7 bases. The trim removed 4 bases at V and 0 bases at J, leaving 15 bases unmatched. This CDR3 spans 18 amino acids. Germline V gene sequence: CDR1 SGHTA, CDR2 FQGNSA. This CDR3 is CASSSYGGSDWGSYEQYF. CDR3 nucleotides: TGTGCCAGCAGCTCCTATGGCGGGAGTGACTGGGGCTCCTACGAGCAGTACTTC.

This clonotype was counted a few times. V and J are TRBV7-2 and TRBJ2-3; tentatively, D is TRBD1 or TRBD2 (5 bases each). The CDR3 is made up of 16 amino acids. Germline V gene sequence: CDR1 SGHTA, CDR2 FQGNSA. V was trimmed by 5 bases and J by 2 bases, leaving 17 bases between them. The CDR3 DNA reads TGTGCCAGCAGCATCCCCGGGGCACAGTACACAGATACGCAGTATTTT. This gives the protein CASSIPGAQYTDTQYF.

The gene calls are TRBV9 and TRBJ2-3; D is unclear. Germline V gives CDR1 SGDLS, CDR2 YYNGEE. CDR3 size: 17 residues. V gave up 1 base and J gave up 0 bases, with 15 bases separating them. Here the CDR3 DNA reads TGTGCCAGCAGCGTAAAGGGTTCGGGTGCTAGCACAGATACGCAGTATTTT. Protein product: CASSVKGSGASTDTQYF.

The chain has TRBV27 and TRBJ1-4; D is possibly TRBD1 (5 bases). Trimming took off 6 bases at V and 2 bases at J, with 13 bases between the two ends. In germline, CDR1 is MNHEY, CDR2 SMNVEV (reference sequence). The CDR3 is 15 amino acids. CDR3 protein: CASSPARGTNEKLFF. As DNA, the CDR3 is TGTGCCAGCAGCCCCGCCCGGGGGACTAATGAAAAACTGTTTTTT. Full variable domain (outside the CDR3, taken from reference TRBV27 and TRBJ1-4): EAQVTQNPRYLITVTGKKLTVTCSQNMNHEYMSWYRQDPGLGLRQIYYSMNVEVTDKGDVPEGYKVSRKEKRNFPLILESPSPNQTSLYFCASSPARGTNEKLFFGSGTQLSVL.

The chain links TRBV16 to TRBJ2-1; 8 bases map to TRBD2. Germline V gene sequence: CDR1 KGHSY, CDR2 FQNENV. Trimming at V came to 8 bases and at J to 9 bases, leaving 9 bases not matched to a gene. The CDR3 totals 13 residues. CDR3 sequence: CASRGTRDGEQFF. The CDR3, as DNA: TGTGCCAGCCGCGGGACTAGAGATGGTGAGCAGTTCTTC.

This clonotype appeared many times. The V call is TRBV12-3 or TRBV12-4, the J call TRBJ2-1; D gene ambiguous. V was shortened by 4 bases and J by 9 bases, with 4 bases between the two germline ends. The CDR3 consists of 10 residues. For the CDR3, the DNA is TGTGCCAGCAGTTCCACTGAGCAGTTCTTC. Protein: CASSSTEQFF.

In nucleotides, the CDR3 is TGTGCCAGCAGCTTATCCTGGGGGTCCGGGGAGCTGTTTTTT. This sequence encodes CASSLSWGSGELFF. The rearrangement uses TRBV7-2 and TRBJ2-2, with D perhaps given as TRBD1 or TRBD2 (5 bases each). CDR1 and CDR2 (germline): SGHTA, FQGNSA. The CDR3 covers 14 residues. V dropped 2 bases and J dropped 6 bases, with 10 bases sitting between them.

The table lists this clonotype with a few counts. The chain uses TRBV29-1 and TRBJ2-7, with D uncertain. The V and J ends lost 6 bases and 3 bases respectively, with 9 bases between them. Looked up from germline, CDR1 is SQVTM and CDR2 is ANQGSEA. The CDR3 covers 11 residues. CDR3: CSVMDGYEQYF. CDR3 nucleotide sequence: TGCAGCGTCATGGACGGCTACGAGCAGTACTTC.

This clonotype was detected a few times. The chain couples TRBV12-3 or TRBV12-4 to TRBJ2-5; D unresolved. The CDR3 length is 14 residues. Trimming took off 4 bases at V and 0 bases at J, with 9 bases between the two ends. CDR3 protein: CASSSDGYQETQYF. The CDR3 DNA sequence: TGTGCCAGCAGTTCGGACGGATACCAAGAGACCCAGTACTTC.

The chain joins TRBV5-1 to TRBJ2-7, with D possibly being TRBD1 or TRBD2 (5 bases each). The CDR3 spans 18 residues. Per the germline V gene, CDR1 is SGHRS and CDR2 is YFSETQ. Trimming left V 2 bases short and J 0 bases short, with 21 bases between. The CDR3 nucleotides are TGCGCCAGCAGCTTCGGGGTAATGGGCAGGGTGAGCTCCTACGAGCAGTACTTC. Translated: CASSFGVMGRVSSYEQYF.